This T cell receptor (beta chain) was documented in a study of T-cell memory formation after mild COVID-19. On this clonotype: Its antigen remains unknown.

TCRdb used MiXCR to reprocess the 5' RACE reads, holding one entry per CDR3 protein. The sample gives approximately 210,000 distinct CDR3 sequences, around 17% of which show up once; roughly 2.4% is in the top ten. Whole-study results and caveats: Some clones that responded turned up in pre-infection memory, which suggests that cross-reactive memory joined in. Nothing showed for sure that second-wave clones peaking on day 37 were SARS-CoV-2 specific.

The sequenced sample consisted of PBMCs or a T cell subset sorted from them (not recorded which). The sequence was collected from an adult woman who had mild COVID-19 (a few samples of this study predate the infection). Cell type and time point are not known.

The CDR3 bases are TGCAGCGTTGGGGCCGGGACAGGGGGCATCGTAACTGAAGCTTTCTTT. Translation gives CSVGAGTGGIVTEAFF. The chain has TRBV29-1 and TRBJ1-1; 12 bases are a match to TRBD1. With V trimmed by 4 bases and J by 5 bases, 11 bases remained unmatched. The V gene's germline CDR1 is SQVTM and CDR2 ANQGSEA. The CDR3 loop spans 16 amino acids.